The subject of this entry is one T cell receptor (beta chain). What it binds is not known. This sample was taken from a study of shared clonotypes between healthy human individuals. Study outcomes and limitations: Non-shared clonotypes showed lower generation probabilities than clonotypes common to all four donors. Tissues were not sampled, only blood, and their repertoires likely differ.

Per germline, CDR1 SGHRS and CDR2 YFSETQ. V lost 1 base, J lost 4 bases, and 3 bases stayed unmatched. This CDR3 has 15 residues. Over several immunoSEQ plates, each subset's genomic DNA was distributed in even portions. Per sorted-subset replicate PCR, input was roughly 220 ng DNA, representing roughly 29,000 T cell genomes. Repertoires were generated with immunoSEQ multiplex PCR, while TCRdb's copy carries only in-frame clones and drops some. The sample has around 1,100,000 clones, roughly 80% seen once. The sequenced sample was memory CD4+ T cells from PBMCs. As for subset: CD45RA-negative fraction. The J gene is TRBJ2-5, the V gene TRBV5-1, with 11 bases matching TRBD1. The clonotype comes from a man younger than 35 in good health. Some clones in this sample may be carry-over from other donors' samples. Here the CDR3 DNA reads TGCGCCAGCAGCTTGATGGGACAGGGGGGAGAGACCCAGTACTTC. Translating it yields CASSLMGQGGETQYF.